The 14 T cell receptor beta chains presented below share a single source sample, sequenced in a study of CD8 T cells in Susac syndrome. A quantity of 0.5 to 1 ug RNA underwent reverse transcription using random hexamers. TCRdb redid the calling of the immunoSEQ multiplex PCR reads with MiXCR, one entry per CDR3 protein. This table holds approximately 150,000 distinct CDR3 sequences, 93% found once. The material sequenced was CD4+ T cells from PBMCs. The receptors were gathered from a human donor in good health.

This clonotype was recorded a few times. V gene TRBV12-3 or TRBV12-4 combines with J gene TRBJ1-1; maybe TRBD1 (6 bases). This CDR3 contains 14 residues. V was shortened by 1 base and J by 3 bases, with 9 bases between the two germline ends. CDR3 nucleotides: TGTGCCAGCAGTTTAGTGGGGGGCGACACTGAAGCTTTCTTT. Its translation is CASSLVGGDTEAFF.

The chain combines TRBV13 with TRBJ2-6, with 12 nucleotides matching TRBD1. Germline-derived CDR1 and CDR2 are PRHDT and FYEKMQ (reference sequence). The trim removed 5 bases at V and 3 bases at J, leaving 8 bases unmatched. This CDR3 spans 18 amino acids. The CDR3 DNA follows: TGTGCCAGCAGCCCCCGGGGGACAGGGGGCAGTGGGGCCAACGTCCTGACTTTC. It specifies CASSPRGTGGSGANVLTF. The full variable domain, rest sourced from reference TRBV13 and TRBJ2-6, is AAGVIQSPRHLIKEKRETATLKCYPIPRHDTVYWYQQGPGQDPQFLISFYEKMQSDKGSIPDRFSAQQFSDYHSELNMSSLELGDSALYFCASSPRGTGGSGANVLTFGAGSRLTVL.

This sequence joins TRBV6-1 and TRBJ2-3, with TRBD2 as a possible D gene (6 bases). V was pared by 6 bases and J by 14 bases, with 27 bases between. This CDR3 has 15 residues. The germline gives CDR1 MNHNS, CDR2 SASEGT. CDR3 residues: CASRPPGTGASEGYF. In DNA, the CDR3 is TGTGCCAGCAGGCCTCCCGGGACTGGGGCTTCGGAAGGGTATTTT.

The V call is TRBV5-6, the J call TRBJ1-3; D is ambiguous. The CDR3 is 14 amino acids. Between the trimmed V and J ends, which lost 3 bases and 1 base, there was a span of 8 bases. Germline-derived CDR1 and CDR2 are SGHDT and YYEEEE. For the CDR3, the DNA is TGTGCCAGCAGCTCGCCGGTGTCTGGAAACACCATATATTTT. This encodes CASSSPVSGNTIYF.

The V call is TRBV6-2 or TRBV6-3, the J call TRBJ1-5; 8 bases are a match to TRBD1. Trimming at V came to 7 bases and at J to 15 bases, leaving 11 bases not matched to a gene. Looked up from germline, CDR1 is MNHEY and CDR2 is SVGEGT. This CDR3 is built from 12 residues. CDR3 protein: CASTSGQGYWHF. As DNA, the CDR3 is TGTGCCAGCACCAGCGGACAGGGTTATTGGCATTTT.

V is TRBV20-1 and J is TRBJ1-1, with D unclear. The CDR3 has 12 residues. V was trimmed by 4 bases and J by 1 base, leaving 7 bases between them. Germline values: CDR1 DFQATT, CDR2 SNEGSKA (reference sequence). DNA of the CDR3: TGCAGTGCTAAAAAAGCGAACACTGAAGCTTTCTTT. It encodes CSAKKANTEAFF.

The genes are TRBV7-3 and TRBJ2-3, with a tentative D call TRBD2 (5 bases). The CDR3 consists of 13 residues. Trimming shortened V by 5 bases and J by 6 bases, and 12 bases separated the two germline ends. The germline V gene has CDR1 SGHTA and CDR2 FQGTGA. CDR3 protein: CASSVDYADTQYF. The CDR3 DNA is TGTGCCAGCAGCGTAGACTACGCGGATACGCAGTATTTT.

The chain uses TRBV29-1 and TRBJ2-5, with 11 bases matching TRBD2. With 6 bases clipped from V and 4 bases from J, the junction kept 4 bases outside the gene matches. Germline V gene lookup returns CDR1 SQVTM and CDR2 ANQGSEA. The CDR3 is 13 amino acids. The CDR3 DNA is TGCAGCGTCCGTAGCGGGGGGGCAGAGACCCAGTACTTC. It encodes CSVRSGGAETQYF.

With respect to this clonotype: Sequence at one end of the junction differs from germline and may be a read error. The chain recombines TRBV19 with TRBJ2-6, with D possibly TRBD1 on 5 matching bases. Germline CDR1 LNHDA, CDR2 SQIVND (reference sequence). The CDR3 loop spans 14 amino acids. CDR3 region: CATVSRAGSNVLTF. CDR3 in DNA: TGTGCCACCGTGTCCAGGGCTGGGTCCAACGTCCTGACTTTC.

This sequence joins TRBV15 and TRBJ2-2, with TRBD2 identical over 8 bases. J lost 4 bases, V lost 1 base, and 8 bases had no gene match. The CDR3 loop spans 17 amino acids. Germline V CDR1 and CDR2: LNHNV, YYDKDF (reference sequence). The CDR3 region is CATSRARGGSTTGELFF. The CDR3 region has the DNA TGTGCCACCAGCAGAGCCCGGGGGGGCTCGACCACCGGGGAGCTGTTTTTT.

This clonotype was counted a few times. The chain uses TRBV3-1 and TRBJ1-5; TRBD1 matches at 7 bases. In germline, CDR1 is LGHDT, CDR2 YNNKEL (reference sequence). The CDR3 is made up of 15 amino acids. V gave up 4 bases and J gave up 1 base; unmatched junction bases: 4. Written as DNA, the CDR3 is TGTGCCAGCAGCCTAGGGGGCTTGAGCAATCAGCCCCAGCATTTT. Translating gives CASSLGGLSNQPQHF.

CDR3 sequence reads: CSVERWGGDMNFYNEQFF. The CDR3 region has the DNA TGCAGCGTTGAAAGGTGGGGAGGGGACATGAATTTTTACAATGAGCAGTTCTTC. This chain joins TRBV29-1 and TRBJ2-1, with a tentative D call TRBD2 (7 bases). CDR1 is SQVTM, CDR2 ANQGSEA, per germline. Trimming took off 2 bases at V and 4 bases at J, with 24 bases between the two ends. CDR3 length: 18 residues.

The V and J genes are TRBV5-1 and TRBJ2-7, with TRBD1 matching over 9 bases. The CDR3 is 15 residues long. The junction had 11 bases not matched to a gene; V was cut back by 4 bases and J by 6 bases. From germline, CDR1 is SGHRS and CDR2 YFSETQ. This CDR3 reads CASSIQTGGNGEQYF. The CDR3 DNA sequence: TGCGCCAGCAGCATCCAGACAGGGGGAAACGGCGAGCAGTACTTC.

The CDR3 protein is CASTGTEKAFF. The CDR3 nucleotides read TGTGCCAGTACGGGGACAGAAAAAGCTTTCTTT. The chain couples TRBV18 to TRBJ1-1, with 7 bases that match TRBD1. Germline CDR1 is KGHSH and CDR2 is LQKENI. The CDR3 totals 11 residues. With 9 bases clipped from V and 9 bases from J, the junction kept 7 bases outside the gene matches.